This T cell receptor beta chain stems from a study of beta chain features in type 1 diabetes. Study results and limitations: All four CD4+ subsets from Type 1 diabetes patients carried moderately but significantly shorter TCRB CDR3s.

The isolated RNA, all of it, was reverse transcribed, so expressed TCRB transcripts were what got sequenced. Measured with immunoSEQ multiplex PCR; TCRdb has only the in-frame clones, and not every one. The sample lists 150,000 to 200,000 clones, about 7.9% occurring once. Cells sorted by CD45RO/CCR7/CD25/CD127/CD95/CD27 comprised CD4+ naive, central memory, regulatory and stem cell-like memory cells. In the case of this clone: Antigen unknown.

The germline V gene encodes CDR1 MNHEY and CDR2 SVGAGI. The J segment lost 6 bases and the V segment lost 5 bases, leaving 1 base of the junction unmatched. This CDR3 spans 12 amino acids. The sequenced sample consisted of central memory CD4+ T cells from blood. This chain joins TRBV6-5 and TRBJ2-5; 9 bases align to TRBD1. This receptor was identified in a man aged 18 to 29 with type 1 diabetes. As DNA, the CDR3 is TGTGCCAGCAGTGACAGGGGGAAGACCCAGTACTTC. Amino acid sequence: CASSDRGKTQYF.